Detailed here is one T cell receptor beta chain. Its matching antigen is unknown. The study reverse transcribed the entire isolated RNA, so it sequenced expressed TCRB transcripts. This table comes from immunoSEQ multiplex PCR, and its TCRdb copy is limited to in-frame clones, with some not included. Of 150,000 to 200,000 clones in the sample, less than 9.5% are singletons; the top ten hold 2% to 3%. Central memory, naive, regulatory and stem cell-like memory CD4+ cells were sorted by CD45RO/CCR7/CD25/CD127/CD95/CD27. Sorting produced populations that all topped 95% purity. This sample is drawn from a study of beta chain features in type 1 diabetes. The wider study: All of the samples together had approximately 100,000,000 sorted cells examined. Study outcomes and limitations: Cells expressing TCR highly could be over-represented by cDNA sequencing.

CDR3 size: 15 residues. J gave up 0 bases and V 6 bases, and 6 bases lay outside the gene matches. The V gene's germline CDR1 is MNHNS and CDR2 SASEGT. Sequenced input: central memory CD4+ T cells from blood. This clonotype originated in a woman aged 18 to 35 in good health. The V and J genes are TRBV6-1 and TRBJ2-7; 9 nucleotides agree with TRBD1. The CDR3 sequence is CASSTGGTYSYEQYF. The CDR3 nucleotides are TGTGCCAGCAGCACAGGGGGCACCTACTCCTACGAGCAGTACTTC.